This T cell receptor (beta chain) was recovered during a study of shared clonotypes between healthy human individuals. Notes on the study in general: In this cohort, only blood was sampled, and tissue repertoires likely differ.

The ends were cut back, 2 bases at V and 13 bases at J, with 12 bases in the middle. Germline V gene data show CDR1 as MDHEN and CDR2 as SYDVKM. The CDR3 spans 12 residues. Of note for this clone: The antigen remains unidentified.

The table came from immunoSEQ multiplex PCR; TCRdb's copy has only in-frame clones and leaves some out. The table records approximately 460,000 clones, 60% to 80% of them present only once. Donors were healthy HIV-negative adults without recent acute infections or vaccinations. Samples left unsorted employed approximately 90 million PBMCs for genomic DNA. The chain carries TRBV28 and TRBJ2-1; tentative D call: TRBD2 (5 bases). The sample comprised PBMCs. The TCR comes from a woman between 40 and 50 years old in good health. Some clones in this sample may be carry-over from other donors' samples. Here the CDR3 DNA reads TGTGCCAGCAGTTTACCGGCCCGGGGACAGTTCTTC. This sequence encodes CASSLPARGQFF.